A single sample gave rise to the 13 T cell receptor beta chains below, sequenced in a study of blood T cell repertoires in COVID-19. Sequencing used immunoSEQ multiplex PCR; TCRdb keeps in-frame clones, though not all of them. In the table there are 40,000 to 45,000 clones, 90% to 95% of which are singletons. The specimen sequenced was peripheral blood. Receptors were obtained from a human donor in a cohort sampled during active COVID-19.

This chain uses TRBV4-3 with TRBJ1-4, with D possibly matching TRBD1 (6 bases). This CDR3 is built from 15 residues. V lost 0 bases and J 8 bases, leaving 13 bases between the germline ends. CDR1 and CDR2 (germline): LGHNA, YSLEER. The CDR3 DNA reads TGCGCCAGCAGCCAAGATTGGGTACAGGGCGAAAAACTGTTTTTT. Translation gives CASSQDWVQGEKLFF.

The chain has TRBV11-2 and TRBJ1-5, with D perhaps TRBD1 (6 bases). Trimming left V 3 bases short and J 7 bases short, with 19 bases between. This CDR3 region has 16 residues. Germline CDR1 SGHAT, CDR2 FQNNGV. CDR3 DNA: TGTGCCAGCAGCTTCGAACTTCAGGGGTCGGGGCAGCCCCAGCATTTT. Its translation is CASSFELQGSGQPQHF.

V gene TRBV7-6 combines with J gene TRBJ1-6; 8 bases align to TRBD1. Germline-derived CDR1 and CDR2 are SGHVS and FNYEAQ. V trimming: 1 base; J trimming: 5 bases; junction bases outside the gene matches: 7. The CDR3 runs to 17 residues. DNA of the CDR3: TGTGCCAGCAGCTTAGGGTGGGGGACAGGAGATAATTCACCCCTCCACTTT. Protein: CASSLGWGTGDNSPLHF. Filled out from reference TRBV7-6 and TRBJ1-6, the complete variable domain reads GAGVSQSPRYKVTKRGQDVALRCDPISGHVSLYWYRQALGQGPEFLTYFNYEAQQDKSGLPNDRFSAERPEGSISTLTIQRTEQRDSAMYRCASSLGWGTGDNSPLHFGNGTRLTVT.

The chain links TRBV30 to TRBJ1-5; the D is unclear. The CDR3 is made up of 13 amino acids. Looked up from germline, CDR1 is GTSNPN and CDR2 is SVGIG (reference sequence). Trimming pared 1 base from V and 1 base from J, leaving 5 bases between. CDR3 sequence: CAWSAGSNQPQHF. Here the CDR3 DNA reads TGTGCCTGGAGTGCAGGAAGCAATCAGCCCCAGCATTTT.

V is TRBV7-9 and J is TRBJ2-2, with D perhaps matching TRBD2 (5 bases). The CDR3 loop spans 16 amino acids. The germline V and J ends were trimmed by 2 bases and 5 bases, with 15 bases remaining between them. The germline CDR1 and CDR2 sequences are SEHNR and FQNEAQ (reference sequence). The CDR3 DNA reads as TGTGCCAGCAGCTTAATTCCGGGGTTGAGAACCGGGGAGCTGTTTTTT. Translation gives CASSLIPGLRTGELFF.

This chain links TRBV10-3 with TRBJ1-1; TRBD1 is a possible D gene (5 bases). Trimming took 3 bases from V and 4 from J, leaving 9 bases between them. CDR3 length equals 13 residues. CDR1 is ENHRY and CDR2 is SYGVKD in the germline V gene. The CDR3 coding sequence is TGTGCCATCAGTGACAGGGCGGCCACTGAAGCTTTCTTT. Translated: CAISDRAATEAFF.

The J gene is TRBJ2-7, the V gene TRBV6-6; no clear D. Trimming removed 0 bases at V and 4 bases at J, with 13 bases between. CDR1 and CDR2 from the germline V gene are MNHNY and SVGAGI (reference sequence). This CDR3 region has 15 residues. CDR3 residues: CASSYSPEAGYEQYF. DNA for the CDR3: TGTGCCAGCAGTTACTCCCCCGAGGCCGGATACGAGCAGTACTTC.

The chain is built from TRBV24-1 and TRBJ2-5, with 7 bases fitting TRBD2. Trimming cost V 5 bases and J 2 bases; bases outside gene matches: 1. Germline CDR1 reads KGHDR; CDR2 reads SFDVKD. This CDR3 has 13 amino acids. This chain's CDR3 is CATSAGGQETQYF. Here the CDR3 DNA reads TGTGCCACCAGTGCCGGGGGGCAAGAGACCCAGTACTTC.

This clone was picked up one time. This chain uses TRBV20-1 with TRBJ2-7; 8 bases are a match to TRBD1. This CDR3 comprises 14 residues. Germline trimming cut 3 bases from V and 0 bases from J; bases unmatched to any gene: 4. Germline CDR1 is DFQATT and CDR2 is SNEGSKA (reference sequence). CDR3 loop: CSASGDRNSYEQYF. As DNA, the CDR3 is TGCAGTGCTAGTGGGGACAGGAACTCCTACGAGCAGTACTTC.

The chain carries TRBV5-1 and TRBJ1-5, with D perhaps TRBD1 (6 bases). The CDR3 sequence is 15 residues long. V gave up 0 bases and J gave up 3 bases, with 10 bases separating them. Per the germline V gene, CDR1 is SGHRS and CDR2 is YFSETQ. CDR3 sequence (DNA): TGCGCCAGCAGCTTGGACGGACAGCCCAATCAGCCCCAGCATTTT. Translation: CASSLDGQPNQPQHF.

Of note for this clone: One end of the junction varies from germline; a read error may be responsible. This sequence joins TRBV9 and TRBJ2-2; TRBD2 is a possible D gene (5 bases). This CDR3 has 12 amino acids. Germline V gene data show CDR1 as SGDLS and CDR2 as YYNGEE. In DNA, the CDR3 is TGTGCCAGCAGCGTAGTTGCCGGGAAGCTGTTTTTT. It translates to CASSVVAGKLFF. The full variable domain, in which reference TRBV9 and TRBJ2-2 provide the parts outside the CDR3, is DSGVTQTPKHLITATGQRVTLRCSPRSGDLSVYWYQQSLDQGLQFLIQYYNGEERAKGNILERFSAQQFPDLHSELNLSSLELGDSALYFCASSVVAGKLFFGEGSRLTVL.

The chain employs TRBV2 and TRBJ2-1; weak D call: TRBD2 (6 bases). There are 13 residues in the CDR3. The ends were cut back, 6 bases at V and 9 bases at J, with 15 bases in the middle. In germline, CDR1 is SNHLY, CDR2 FYNNEI. The CDR3 nucleotides are TGTGCCAGCAGCGACATTGGACTACTTGAGCAGTTCTTC. Translation gives CASSDIGLLEQFF.

This chain connects TRBV5-6 to TRBJ1-5, with D perhaps TRBD1 (6 bases). The CDR3 runs 15 residues. Germline V gene data show CDR1 as SGHDT and CDR2 as YYEEEE. V lost 4 bases and J 5 bases, leaving 16 bases between the germline ends. The CDR3 reads CASSLGTGTDQPQHF. The CDR3 DNA is TGTGCCAGCAGCCTGGGAACAGGGACGGATCAGCCCCAGCATTTT.